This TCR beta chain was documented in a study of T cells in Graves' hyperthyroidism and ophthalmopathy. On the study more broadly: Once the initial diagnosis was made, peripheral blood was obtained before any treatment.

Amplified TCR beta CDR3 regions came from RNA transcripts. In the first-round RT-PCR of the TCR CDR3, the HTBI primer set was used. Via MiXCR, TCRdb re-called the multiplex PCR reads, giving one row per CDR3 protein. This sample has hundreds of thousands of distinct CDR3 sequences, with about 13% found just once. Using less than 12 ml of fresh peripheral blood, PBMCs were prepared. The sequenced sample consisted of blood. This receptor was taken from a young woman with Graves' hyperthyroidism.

CDR3 in DNA: TGTGCCAGCAGCCCCCTGGAACTAGCGGGGTTGGAGACCCAGTACTTC. It translates to CASSPLELAGLETQYF. The chain has TRBV9 and TRBJ2-5; 10 bases map to TRBD2. There are 16 residues in the CDR3. From germline, CDR1 is SGDLS and CDR2 YYNGEE. The junction had 11 bases not matched to a gene; V was cut back by 4 bases and J by 5 bases.